This T cell receptor beta chain was recovered during a study of T-cell reconstitution after alpha-beta-depleted transplantation in children. The CDR3 runs 16 residues. Germline CDR1 SGHRS, CDR2 YFSETQ. The ends were cut back, 0 bases at V and 0 bases at J, with 10 bases in the middle. Unique molecular identifiers featured in how the TCRbeta library was prepared. TCRdb processed the PCR reads anew with MiXCR; each CDR3 protein has one entry. The data hold under 300,000 distinct CDR3 sequences, with approximately 9.7% observed a single time. This clonotype was seen only a few times. The clonotype comes from a human donor who donated a stem cell graft to a child with SCID. The sample in question was PBMCs from the stem cell graft donor, obtained from the stem cell graft. This sequence joins TRBV5-1 and TRBJ1-5, with D maybe TRBD1 (5 bases). DNA for the CDR3: TGCGCCAGCAGCTTGGAGGCAGGGTATAGCAATCAGCCCCAGCATTTT. This encodes CASSLEAGYSNQPQHF.